Listed below are T cell receptor beta chains from one sample, sequenced in a study of breast tumors, draining lymph nodes, adjacent tissues. Each CDR3 protein gets one entry after TCRdb re-called the multiplex PCR reads with MiXCR. The table includes around 100,000 distinct CDR3 sequences, about 20% detected once. Sequencing input: axillary lymph node tissue. The receptor set was obtained from a female donor with breast cancer. Some clones in this sample may be carry-over from other donors' samples. Each CDR3 is given with its conserved first and last residue. The D gene is left open where the match is weak. Size values are once, few and many counts, or a class for expanded clones, and some rows have none.

d_gene,v_gene,j_gene,abundance,CDR3nt,CDR3aa
TRBD2,TRBV5-1,TRBJ2-5,many,TGCGCCAGCAGCTTGGGAATAGCGGGGGCATACGAGACCCAGTACTTC,CASSLGIAGAYETQYF
TRBD1,TRBV19,TRBJ2-7,many,TGTGCCAGTAGTATAGCAGGGACAGGGATCTACGAGCAGTACTTC,CASSIAGTGIYEQYF
.,TRBV2,TRBJ1-3,many,TGTGCCAGCAGTGACGGAACGAATCCAGACGCGGGCGGGGCGGTGGGAAACACCATATATTTT,CASSDGTNPDAGGAVGNTIYF
.,TRBV7-2,TRBJ2-5,.,TGTGCCAGCAGCGCCTCCGGGGCGGTTGGGGAGACCCAGTACTTC,CASSASGAVGETQYF
.,TRBV10-2,TRBJ2-2,many,TGCGCCAGCAGTGAGCAGAGCAGCGGGGAGCTGTTTTTT,CASSEQSSGELFF
TRBD2,TRBV10-3,TRBJ2-1,many,TGTGCCACCAAGACTAGCGGAGACTACAATGAGCAGTTCTTC,CATKTSGDYNEQFF
.,TRBV4-2,TRBJ2-3,.,TGTGCCAGCAGCCAAGAGAACTTTCTTATCTCCACAGATACGCAGTATTTT,CASSQENFLISTDTQYF
.,TRBV6-6,TRBJ1-2,many,TGTGCCAGCACGGGCAGCCTCTATGGCTACACCTTC,CASTGSLYGYTF
TRBD1,TRBV20-1,TRBJ1-6,.,TGCAGTGCTAGTAGGACAGGGTTTTCACCCCTCCACTTT,CSASRTGFSPLHF
.,TRBV5-1,TRBJ1-6,.,TGCGCCAGCAGCTTAGAGGACGGTTATCCACCCCTCCACTTT,CASSLEDGYPPLHF
TRBD1,TRBV2,TRBJ2-2,many,TGTGCCAGCAGTGCCGGACAGGGGACCACCGGGGAGCTGTTTTTT,CASSAGQGTTGELFF
.,TRBV6-5,TRBJ1-3,many,TGTGCCAGCAGTTACCAGGGGCCTCTAGGCACCATATATTTT,CASSYQGPLGTIYF
.,TRBV20-1,TRBJ1-6,many,TGCAGTGGCCAGGGAGAATTTAATTCACCCCTCCACTTT,CSGQGEFNSPLHF
.,TRBV30,TRBJ2-2,many,TGTGCCTGGAGAACCAGCAACACCGGGGAGCTGTTTTTT,CAWRTSNTGELFF
.,TRBV5-4,TRBJ2-1,.,TGTGCCAGCAGTCAGGGGGGGGGGGCTCGTGAGCAGTTCTTC,CASSQGGGAREQFF
.,TRBV5-1,TRBJ1-6,many,TGCGCCAGCAGCCACCGGGACATCGGTTGGAATTCACCCCTCCACTTT,CASSHRDIGWNSPLHF
.,TRBV15,TRBJ2-7,many,TGTGCCACCAGCAGAGATGTTAGGGGTACCTACGAGCAGTACTTC,CATSRDVRGTYEQYF
.,TRBV9,TRBJ1-6,.,TGTGCCAGCAGCGTAAGCCCCCTGGGCAGCCCACCCCTCCACTTT,CASSVSPLGSPPLHF
TRBD1,TRBV13,TRBJ1-1,once,TGTGCCAGCAGCTTAACAGGGGGTCACGCTGAAGCTTTCTTT,CASSLTGGHAEAFF
.,TRBV4-1,TRBJ1-3,many,TGCGCCAGCAGCCAAGATGCCGGGCTAGGAAACACCATATATTTT,CASSQDAGLGNTIYF
.,TRBV5-5,TRBJ1-5,many,TGTGCCAGCAGATCGACCGAGGGCGATGATCAGCCCCAGCATTTT,CASRSTEGDDQPQHF
TRBD2,TRBV28,TRBJ2-7,many,TGTGCCAGCAGGCCTAGCGGGAGCTACGAGCAGTACTTC,CASRPSGSYEQYF
.,TRBV9,TRBJ1-3,many,TGTGCCAGCAGCGTAGGGAGTGGAAACACCATATATTTT,CASSVGSGNTIYF
TRBD1,TRBV5-1,TRBJ1-6,many,TGCGCCAGCAGCTTGGACGGGACAGGGTCACCCCTCCACTTT,CASSLDGTGSPLHF
.,TRBV7-8,TRBJ1-2,many,TGTGCCAGCAGCGGACTCCGGGCCGCCACGGGCTACACCTTC,CASSGLRAATGYTF
.,TRBV7-3,TRBJ2-7,many,TGTGCCAGCAGGTATTGGGGGACCCACGGGCAGTACTTC,CASRYWGTHGQYF
.,TRBV20-1,TRBJ1-2,many,TGCAGTGCCAGGGCCGACTATGGCTACACCTTC,CSARADYGYTF
.,TRBV20-1,TRBJ2-5,many,TGCAGTGCTAGAGATTTGTCCGGGAAGGAGACCCAGTACTTC,CSARDLSGKETQYF
TRBD2,TRBV20-1,TRBJ2-5,many,TGCAGTGCCTCCGGACTAGCGGCGGACCAGTACTTC,CSASGLAADQYF
TRBD1,TRBV11-1,TRBJ1-2,many,TGTGCCAGCAGCTTAAACACAGGGGGCGACTATGGCTACACCTTC,CASSLNTGGDYGYTF
TRBD2,TRBV12-3/TRBV12-4,TRBJ2-7,many,TGTGCCAGCAGGCTACAAGCGGGAGGGGGCGAGCAGTACTTC,CASRLQAGGGEQYF
.,TRBV5-1,TRBJ2-5,many,TGCGCCAGCAGGGTCTCGAATAGGGAGACCCAGTACTTC,CASRVSNRETQYF
.,TRBV24-1,TRBJ2-3,many,TGTGCCACCAGTGACCCGGGACTTAGCACAGATACGCAGTATTTT,CATSDPGLSTDTQYF
.,TRBV28,TRBJ1-3,many,TGTGCCAGCACTATAGGGCGCGGAAACACCATATATTTT,CASTIGRGNTIYF
.,TRBV27,TRBJ2-4,.,TGTGCCAGCAGTCCCCGGACAGCTCTAGCCAAAAACATTCAGTACTTC,CASSPRTALAKNIQYF
.,TRBV30,TRBJ1-2,.,TGTGCCTATGGGTGGGTGTGGGCTACTAACTATGGCTACACCTTC,CAYGWVWATNYGYTF
.,TRBV2,TRBJ1-6,many,TGTGCCAGCAGGACAGAAACAGATTCACCCCTCCACTTT,CASRTETDSPLHF
.,TRBV5-1,TRBJ2-1,many,TGCGCCAGCAGCTTGGGGGTTGCCGGGAGCTCCTACAATGAGCAGTTCTTC,CASSLGVAGSSYNEQFF
.,TRBV6-1,TRBJ2-2,few,TGTGCCAGCAGTGAAGCGGGCCAGGCTAGAAGGGGGGAGCTGTTTTTT,CASSEAGQARRGELFF
TRBD2,TRBV19,TRBJ2-7,.,TGTGCCAGTAGTGAGGCTAGCGGGGACGAGCAGTACTTC,CASSEASGDEQYF
.,TRBV20-1,TRBJ2-2,once,TGCAGTGCTAGAGATATGAGGACCGGGGAGCTGTTTTTT,CSARDMRTGELFF
TRBD2,TRBV7-9,TRBJ2-3,many,TGTGCCAGCAGCTCCCGGGGGGGAATTATCACAGATACGCAGTATTTT,CASSSRGGIITDTQYF
TRBD2,TRBV7-3,TRBJ2-1,many,TGTGCCAGCAGCCTAAAGGTTCTAGCGGGAGTCGGGGACAATGAGCAGTTCTTC,CASSLKVLAGVGDNEQFF
.,TRBV9,TRBJ2-1,.,TGTGCCAGCAGCGGACGGAACTACAATGGGCAGTTCTTC,CASSGRNYNGQFF
TRBD2,TRBV30,TRBJ2-2,few,TGTGCCTGGAGGGCTAGCGGGAGCACCGGGGAGCTGTTTTTT,CAWRASGSTGELFF
TRBD2,TRBV5-4,TRBJ2-3,few,TGTGCCAGCAGCTTGAGCGGGGTAACCTCCCTGGGAGATACGCAGTATTTT,CASSLSGVTSLGDTQYF
TRBD2,TRBV7-6,TRBJ2-7,many,TGTGCCAGCAGCTTAGAGGCGGGAGGGCCCCACGAGCAGTACTTC,CASSLEAGGPHEQYF
TRBD1,TRBV27,TRBJ1-2,many,TGTGCCAGCAGTTTGTTGGGACAGGGAGTTGGCTACACCTTC,CASSLLGQGVGYTF
TRBD2,TRBV20-1,TRBJ2-7,many,TGCAGTGCTAGGGAACTAGCGGGCTACGAGCAGTACTTC,CSARELAGYEQYF
TRBD1,TRBV4-1,TRBJ1-5,once,TGCGCCAGCAGCCAAGATAGCCAGGGGGGAAGCAATCAGCCCCAGCATTTT,CASSQDSQGGSNQPQHF
TRBD1,TRBV27,TRBJ1-6,many,TGTGCCAGCAGCTTCAGGGGGCTGGGGAATTCACCCCTCCACTTT,CASSFRGLGNSPLHF
.,TRBV10-3,TRBJ2-7,many,TGTGCCATCAGTGAGTCGATAGGTCAGAGACCCTACGAGCAGTACTTC,CAISESIGQRPYEQYF
.,TRBV28,TRBJ2-5,.,TGTGCCAGCAGTTTGACCCTAACAGGGTCTGGGGAGACCCAGTACTTC,CASSLTLTGSGETQYF
.,TRBV3-1,TRBJ1-4,.,TGTGCCAGCAGCCAAGAGAGGTGGCGGGCACGAGAAAAACTGTTTTTT,CASSQERWRAREKLFF
.,TRBV20-1,TRBJ1-3,many,TGCAGTGCTAGCGAATACTCTGGAAACACCATATATTTT,CSASEYSGNTIYF
.,TRBV7-9,TRBJ1-6,many,TGTGCCAGCAGCCCCCCGGGGAGCTCCTATAATTCACCCCTCCACTTT,CASSPPGSSYNSPLHF
TRBD1,TRBV6-1,TRBJ2-7,.,TGTGCCAGCAGTGCCCGGGACAGGGTCTGGAGGCAGTACTTC,CASSARDRVWRQYF